This TCR beta chain was recovered during a study of CD4 and CD8 cells across lung adenocarcinoma regions. Samples came from patients with localized non-small cell lung adenocarcinoma. Each CDR3 protein gets one entry after TCRdb re-called the PCR reads with MiXCR. The repertoire includes 9,500 to 15,000 distinct CDR3 sequences, about 45% of them detected once, and around 28% sits in the top ten. Sequenced input: CD8+ T cells from the margin of a lung tumor. The sequence was collected from a female donor with lung adenocarcinoma. The CD4 and CD8 labels of this study may be unreliable.

CDR3 DNA: TGTGCCAGCAGTAACCGAGGGGGGGACTCTAATGAAAAACTGTTTTTT. It yields the protein CASSNRGGDSNEKLFF. J is TRBJ1-4 and V is TRBV6-5, with D possibly TRBD1 on 6 matching bases. From germline, CDR1 is MNHEY and CDR2 SVGAGI. Trimming took off 5 bases at V and 3 bases at J, with 16 bases between the two ends. The CDR3 is 16 amino acids.